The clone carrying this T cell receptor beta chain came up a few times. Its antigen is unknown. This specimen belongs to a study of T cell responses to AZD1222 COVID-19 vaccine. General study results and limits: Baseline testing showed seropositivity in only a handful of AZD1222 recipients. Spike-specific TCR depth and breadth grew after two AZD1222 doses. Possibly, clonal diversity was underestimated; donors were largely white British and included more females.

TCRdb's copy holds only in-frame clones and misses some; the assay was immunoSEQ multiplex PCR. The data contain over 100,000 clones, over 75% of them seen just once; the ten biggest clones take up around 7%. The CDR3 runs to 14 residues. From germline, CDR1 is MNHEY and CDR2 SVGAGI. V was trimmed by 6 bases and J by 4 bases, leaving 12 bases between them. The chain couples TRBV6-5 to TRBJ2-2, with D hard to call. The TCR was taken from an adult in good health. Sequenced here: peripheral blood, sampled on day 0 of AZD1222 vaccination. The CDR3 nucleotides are TGTGCCAGCAGACGCCGGGCCACCACCGGGGAGCTGTTTTTT. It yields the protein CASRRRATTGELFF.